This record covers a single T cell receptor (beta chain). Its cognate antigen is unknown. This sample was taken from a study of cytomegalovirus exposure and HLA in healthy donors. Turning to the study itself: A preliminary data release comprised around 85 million unique TCRs obtained from HLA-typed donors. Study-level points and caveats: CMV serostatus was the sole immune exposure data available. V segments that were indistinguishable, TRBV6-2 and TRBV6-3 among them, were omitted from analysis.

V lost 3 bases to trimming and J lost 5 bases, with 7 bases between them. Germline V lookup: CDR1 KGHSH, CDR2 LQKENI. CDR3 size: 12 residues. Researchers ran the PCR with 60 Vbeta and 13 Jbeta primers. Assay used: immunoSEQ multiplex PCR; TCRdb lists only in-frame clones, some missing. The table for this sample gives around 48,000 clones. Sequencing was carried out using PBMCs. The rearrangement joins TRBV18 to TRBJ2-5; perhaps TRBD2 as D (6 bases). This clonotype was obtained from a female donor in good health and CMV-seronegative. The CDR3 loop reads CASSPGLETQYF. As DNA, the CDR3 is TGTGCCAGCTCACCGGGACTTGAGACCCAGTACTTC.